This T cell receptor beta chain was found in a study of immune evolution from preneoplasia to lung adenocarcinoma. The germline gives CDR1 WNHNN, CDR2 SYGVQD (reference sequence). The length of the CDR3 is 18 residues. This clone was found once. The junction differs from germline at one of its ends, possibly a read error. Repertoires were generated with immunoSEQ multiplex PCR, while TCRdb's copy carries only in-frame clones and drops some. The sample yields under 5,000 clones, roughly 76% seen once. The sequence derives from a person aged 65 to 79 with lung adenocarcinoma. V gene TRBV10-1 combines with J gene TRBJ2-1; TRBD2 might be the D (6 bases). Sequenced sample: FFPE adjacent normal lung tissue. CDR3 DNA: TGCGCCAGCAGTGAGGGTGTCCCCAAAACCGGGACCCGGGTACGGAGGGTCTTC. Protein: CASSEGVPKTGTRVRRVF.